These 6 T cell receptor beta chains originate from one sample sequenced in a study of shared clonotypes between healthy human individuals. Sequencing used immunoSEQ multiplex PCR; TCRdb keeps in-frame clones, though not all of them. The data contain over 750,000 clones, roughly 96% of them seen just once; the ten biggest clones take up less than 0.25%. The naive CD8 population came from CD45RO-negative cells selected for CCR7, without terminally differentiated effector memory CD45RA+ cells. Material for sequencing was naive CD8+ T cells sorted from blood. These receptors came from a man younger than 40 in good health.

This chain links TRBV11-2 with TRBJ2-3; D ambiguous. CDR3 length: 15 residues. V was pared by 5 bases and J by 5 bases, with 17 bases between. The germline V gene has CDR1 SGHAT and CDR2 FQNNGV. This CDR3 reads CASSPWVKGQDTQYF. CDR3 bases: TGTGCCAGCAGCCCTTGGGTTAAGGGCCAAGATACGCAGTATTTT.

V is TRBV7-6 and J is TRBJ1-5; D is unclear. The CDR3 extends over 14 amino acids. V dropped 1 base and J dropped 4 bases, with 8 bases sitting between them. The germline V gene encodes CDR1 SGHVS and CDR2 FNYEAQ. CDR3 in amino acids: CASSLGGRNQPQHF. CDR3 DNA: TGTGCCAGCAGCTTAGGGGGTAGAAATCAGCCCCAGCATTTT.

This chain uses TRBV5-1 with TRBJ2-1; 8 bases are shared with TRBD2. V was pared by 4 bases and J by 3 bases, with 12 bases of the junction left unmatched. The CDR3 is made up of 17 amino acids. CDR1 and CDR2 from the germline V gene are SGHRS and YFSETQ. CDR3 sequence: CASSLNLAGALYNEQFF. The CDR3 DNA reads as TGCGCCAGCAGCCTAAATCTAGCGGGCGCCCTCTACAATGAGCAGTTCTTC.

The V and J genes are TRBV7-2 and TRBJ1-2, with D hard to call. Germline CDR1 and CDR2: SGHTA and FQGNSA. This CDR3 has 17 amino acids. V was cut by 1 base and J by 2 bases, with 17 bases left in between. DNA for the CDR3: TGTGCCAGCAGCTTAGATTTCTGGGTAATCCCCAACTATGGCTACACCTTC. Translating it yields CASSLDFWVIPNYGYTF.

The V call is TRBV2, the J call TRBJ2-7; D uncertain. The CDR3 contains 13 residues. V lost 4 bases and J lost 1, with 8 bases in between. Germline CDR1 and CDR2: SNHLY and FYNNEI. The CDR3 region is CASSVGRSYEQYF. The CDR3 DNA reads TGTGCCAGCAGTGTGGGCAGATCCTACGAGCAGTACTTC. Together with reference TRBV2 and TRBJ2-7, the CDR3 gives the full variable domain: EPEVTQTPSHQVTQMGQEVILRCVPISNHLYFYWYRQILGQKVEFLVSFYNNEISEKSEIFDDQFSVERPDGSNFTLKIRSTKLEDSAMYFCASSVGRSYEQYFGPGTRLTVT.

The CDR3 DNA is TGTGCCAGCAGCTTTTCGGTTGTAGGTATTAGGGAAAAACTGTTTTTT. It codes for CASSFSVVGIREKLFF. The chain couples TRBV7-9 to TRBJ1-4; D gene uncertain. CDR3 length: 16 amino acids. The germline gives CDR1 SEHNR, CDR2 FQNEAQ (reference sequence). V shed 3 bases and J shed 8 bases, with 19 bases lying between them.